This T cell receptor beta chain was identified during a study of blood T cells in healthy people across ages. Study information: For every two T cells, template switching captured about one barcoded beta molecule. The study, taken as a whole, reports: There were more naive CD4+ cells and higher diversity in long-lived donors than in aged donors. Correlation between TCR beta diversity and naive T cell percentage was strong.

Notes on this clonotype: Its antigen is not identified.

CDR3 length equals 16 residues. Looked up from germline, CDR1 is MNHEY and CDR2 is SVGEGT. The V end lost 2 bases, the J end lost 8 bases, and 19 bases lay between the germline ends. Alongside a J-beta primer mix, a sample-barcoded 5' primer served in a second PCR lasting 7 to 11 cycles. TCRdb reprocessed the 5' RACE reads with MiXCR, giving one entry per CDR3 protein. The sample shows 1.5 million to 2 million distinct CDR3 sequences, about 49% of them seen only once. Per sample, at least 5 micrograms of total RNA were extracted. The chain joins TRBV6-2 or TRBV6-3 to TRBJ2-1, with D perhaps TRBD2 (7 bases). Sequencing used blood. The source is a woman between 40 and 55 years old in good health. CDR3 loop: CASSYLGGGLGYEQFF. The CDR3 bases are TGTGCCAGCAGTTACCTGGGCGGGGGCTTGGGATATGAGCAGTTCTTC.